This T cell receptor beta chain was recorded in a study of T cells in Graves' hyperthyroidism and ophthalmopathy. Regarding the study as a whole: The model forecast ophthalmopathy, anticipating it by a median approximately 7 months before onset. Most expanded thyroid clonotypes above 0.001 recurred in blood.

This clonotype was found many times. The antigen remains undetermined. From RNA transcripts, TCR beta CDR3 regions were amplified. The TCR CDR3 first-round RT-PCR relied on the HTBI primer set. TCRdb reanalysed the multiplex PCR reads using MiXCR and keeps one entry per CDR3 protein. The sample carries hundreds of thousands of distinct CDR3 sequences, over 12% recorded once. In making diagnoses, clinical symptoms, serum thyroxine and TRAb, thyroid ultrasound and orbital computed tomography were all used. The sample comprised blood. The sequence came from a middle-aged woman with Graves' ophthalmopathy.

DNA for the CDR3: TGTGCCAGCAGTTCTATAGGCCAGGGCGGCTATGGCTACACCTTC. Its translation is CASSSIGQGGYGYTF. The rearrangement uses TRBV28 and TRBJ1-2; maybe TRBD1 (5 bases). Germline V gives CDR1 MDHEN, CDR2 SYDVKM. V lost 4 bases, J lost 4 bases, and 16 bases lay in between. CDR3 size: 15 residues.